The sequence of this TCR beta chain was determined in a study of cytomegalovirus exposure and HLA in healthy donors (dated by TCRdb to about 2017). At the level of the whole study: An earlier analysis of roughly 500 of the donors reported 250 to 350 Gb of sequence data and 117 million unique TCR beta sequences from 150 million to 200 million T cells. Using immunosequencing, the study profiled T cell repertoires from fewer than 700 subjects and related those repertoires to cytomegalovirus serostatus. High-throughput TCR immunosequencing, statistical association of individual TCRs with disease status, and machine learning were combined to predict cytomegalovirus infection status. About five DR-DQ haplotypes were treated as single units for association and clustering because of strong linkage in the cohort. In addition to the first cohort of 650 to 800 subjects, a separate validation cohort of approximately 130 different subjects was used. Both class I and class II loci were covered by HLA typing, at four-digit resolution. An earlier analysis of some 600 of the donors applied high-throughput TCR beta sequencing to assess whether each TCR beta V gene segment acted as functional or pseudogenic. Roughly 300 gigabases of sequencing data and around 80 million unique TCR sequences made up an early release that covered over 550 HLA-typed donors. All discovery cohort repertoires had been generated using a single sequencing platform. On average, approximately 250,000 unique TCR beta nucleotide sequences were sequenced per donor among several hundred genotyped donors of the cohort, with around 19% of those sequences being non-productive. A later analysis re-analyzed previously published TCR beta repertoires from several hundred donors and added high-resolution HLA genotyping to study TCR occurrence patterns. In a later genetic analysis, genome-wide SNP genotypes for about three fifths of the 666 donors were used, and that subset was treated as a discovery cohort. Rather than using new phenotypic data, the later analysis identified candidate immune exposures from TCR beta sequences and from how often those sequences occurred across donors. Of the 350 to 450 genotyped donors, roughly 85% fell in the genetic ancestry cluster associated with self-reported Caucasian donors. Typing coverage varied by locus: 629-630 donors for A, B, C, DRB1 and DQB1; around 560 for DQA1; 606 for DPA1; around 490 for DPB1. The study aimed to test whether signatures of past pathogen exposure could be identified by cataloging public T cell receptors. Donor age, sex, ethnicity and CMV serostatus were compiled alongside the repertoire data.

V is clipped by 5 bases and J by 2 bases, and the sequence between their germline boundaries is 18 bases long. The CDR3 measures 16 amino acids from cysteine to phenylalanine. The sequence is cut down to CDR3 DNA, 48 bases in frame from base 1. For CDR1 and CDR2, the germline V gene (reference sequence) lists MNHEY and SMNVEV. The protocol used for the library was the immunoSEQ multiplex PCR assay. The multiplex PCR relied on a mix of 60 forward primers for TCR Vbeta segments and 13 reverse primers for TCR Jbeta segments. The CDR3 region of rearranged TCR beta genes was amplified from genomic DNA with a multiplex PCR assay. The amplified TCR beta libraries were sequenced on the Illumina HiSeq System as 87-base-pair reads. The published analysis was carried out like this. A later analysis counted about 80 million unique TCR beta chains across the 640 or so repertoires, and roughly 10 million of these chains were shared by at least two donors. To remove PCR and sequencing errors, raw reads were error-corrected and collapsed into unique sequences using a nearest-neighbor algorithm that merged closely related sequences. To assign V, D and J gene segments, CDR3 sequences were aligned to IMGT reference sequences. Each retained sequence needed at least a six-nucleotide match to both a V gene segment and a J gene segment. Rearrangements were classified as productive when the CDR3 lacked stop codons and remained in frame with V and J, and all other rearrangements were classified as non-productive. CDR3 was defined by IMGT convention, running from the second conserved V-encoded cysteine to the conserved J-encoded phenylalanine. Sequences without an unambiguous match to a single V gene segment were excluded from the earlier analysis of several hundred of the donors. In an earlier analysis of 587 of the donors, a V segment was called functional when productive rearrangements were above 56.7%, and segregating when the standard deviation between donors exceeded 5%. To diagnose cytomegalovirus status from the catalog of TCR beta chain sequences, a statistical classification framework was built. V and J gene assignment, in a later analysis, came from comparing TCR nucleotide sequences with IMGT/GENE-DB human TR gene sequences. The TCRdist pipeline was used in a later analysis to assign CDR3 sequences and most-parsimonious VDJ recombination scenarios. In a later analysis, every TCR beta chain was defined by the combination of its CDR3 amino acid sequence and its V-gene family, and reads without a unique V-gene family were dropped. To address suspected cross-contamination and a sequencing artifact, a later analysis removed a few hundred highly shared, low-generation-probability nucleotide sequences. In a later analysis, a clonal expansion index for each public chain was calculated from normalized within-repertoire ranks of inferred template counts. Generation probabilities in a later analysis came from a VDJ recombination model fitted to out-of-frame rearrangements, and those results were checked against IGoR. A later analysis scored TCR-TCR, TCR-HLA and TCR-CMV co-occurrence with hypergeometric tests, applying a repertoire-size bias correction to TCR pairs. In a later analysis, false discovery rates were estimated by permuting HLA or CMV assignments 20 times. In a later analysis, co-occurring TCRs were grouped with DBSCAN, and TCRdist sequence similarity was added when clustering was performed within HLA-allele-positive subsets. For co-occurrence clustering, repertoires with fewer than 30,000 or more than 120,000 public chains were excluded, along with roughly five repertoires with anomalous nucleotide sharing. This is the immuneACCESS table as TCRdb keeps it, with only in-frame sequences that have V and J called. A part of the clones is gone; compared with another copy, unresolved V genes explain less than half, and the rest is unexplained. V and J calls and clone size are given by that table; D and trimming were obtained from the DNA. The sample profile shows some 190,000 clones; under 80% of them were found once. Approximately 4.8% of the sample rests with the top ten.

A remark on this clone: What antigen it recognizes has not been identified. Base qualities are not provided; no much larger clone lies one nucleotide away.

In total, 666 healthy bone marrow donors made up the cohort. All cohort members were sampled while nominally healthy, although unrecorded immune exposures were likely present. The donor tested CMV seropositive and was one of the 289 seropositive cohort members. Each donor provided a peripheral blood sample, and peripheral blood mononuclear cells were used for TCR beta sequencing. The Qiagen DNeasy Blood Extraction Kit was used to extract genomic DNA from the blood cell samples. Results and caveats for the whole study, not just this receptor: Cytomegalovirus status was reported to be diagnosed by the classifier with high specificity and sensitivity in both the original and validation cohorts. In a later analysis, 15,000 to 20,000 TCR beta sequences were associated with specific HLA alleles at a false discovery rate of 0.05. Because the 87-base-pair reads could not distinguish some IMGT-functional V segments, including TRBV6-2 and TRBV6-3, those segments were excluded. CMV serostatus was the only immune exposure information available for the cohort. Because HLA typing was unavailable for some donors at each locus, only the typed subset was used in association tests. Correlated functional status among segregating V segments might be attributable to linkage disequilibrium, but an unknown experimental factor could not be ruled out. The study gave a list of some 150 TCR beta chains associated with cytomegalovirus. Across donors, most TCR sequences were observed very rarely, whereas some public TCRs were present in many individuals. In an earlier analysis of about 550 of the donors, most TCR beta V segments were observed in productive rearrangements about 87% or about 30% of the time, broadly matching IMGT annotations. Most CMV-associated TCR beta chains appeared to be HLA-restricted in a later analysis, and the HLA associations seemed to be driven largely by CMV exposure. In a later analysis, several top co-occurrence clusters were reported to appear linked to parvovirus B19, influenza, CMV and Epstein-Barr virus. A further reported finding was that TCR beta sequences accurately predicted the HLA-A and HLA-B alleles for most subjects in the first cohort. The earlier analysis of approximately 590 of the donors excluded 15 to 20 rarely observed V segments, including chromosome 9 orphons, because counts were too low. The authors suggested that the approach could potentially be generalized to other disease states and immunological phenotypes. An association between a missense DCLRE1C variant and V-gene and J-gene trimming of TCR beta chains was found in a later genetic analysis and replicated in an independent cohort. In vitro tests confirmed that three of the cytomegalovirus-associated TCR beta chains recognize cytomegalovirus antigens. Sequencing depth was assumed to be roughly uniform across donors in the presence/absence analyses, though that assumption may not hold. In a later analysis, the rate of TCR association differed among HLA loci, with DRB1 alleles having the most associated TCRs and HLA-C alleles having the fewest. A later analysis found that HLA-associated TCR beta chains were more clonally expanded and had lower generation probabilities than equally common non-associated chains. This cohort had only TCR beta chains sequenced, and the lack of alpha or paired-chain data limited which features could be detected. Strong co-occurrence of HLA alleles, especially DR and DQ, made assigning TCR associations to individual alleles difficult. A cluster of highly shared sequence variants was judged likely to represent a technical artifact of the sequencing pipeline. Compared with the roughly 700-donor mean, donors in an Asian-associated ancestry cluster had fewer N-insertions in productive TCRs, according to a later genetic analysis.

The sample taken for sequencing was PBMCs. The receptor was derived from a man aged 30 to 39 in good health and CMV-seropositive. The V and J segments used are TRBV27 and TRBJ1-1; the D gene is perhaps TRBD1, on 6 matching bases. CDR3 region: CASSRVDGGANTEAFF. In nucleotides, the sequence is TGTGCCAGCAGTCGCGTAGATGGGGGGGCTAACACTGAAGCTTTCTTT.